Following are 14 T cell receptor beta chains from one sample sequenced in a study of blood T cell repertoires in COVID-19. TCRdb's copy holds only in-frame clones and misses some; the assay was immunoSEQ multiplex PCR. The sample carries just under 150,000 clones, roughly nine tenths recorded once. Sequencing was carried out using peripheral blood. These receptors were taken from a human donor in a cohort sampled during active COVID-19.

The V call is TRBV15, the J call TRBJ1-3; 7 nucleotides line up with TRBD1. Germline CDR1 reads LNHNV; CDR2 reads YYDKDF (reference sequence). The CDR3 is 13 residues long. With 1 base clipped from V and 11 bases from J, the junction kept 5 bases outside the gene matches. CDR3 DNA: TGTGCCACCAGCAGAGCCCGGCAGGGGGCCATATATTTT. Translating it yields CATSRARQGAIYF.

This chain uses TRBV7-3 with TRBJ2-3; D possibly corresponds to TRBD1 (6 bases). V dropped 5 bases and J dropped 2 bases, with 11 bases sitting between them. CDR1 is SGHTA and CDR2 is FQGTGA in the germline V gene. CDR3 length equals 14 residues. The CDR3, as DNA: TGTGCCAGCAGCCCACAGGGTTCCACAGATACGCAGTATTTT. Amino acid sequence: CASSPQGSTDTQYF.

The chain is built from TRBV9 and TRBJ1-3; D remains unclear. The CDR3 is 13 amino acids. CDR1 is SGDLS and CDR2 is YYNGEE in the germline V gene. V lost 0 bases and J 6 bases, leaving 7 bases between the germline ends. CDR3 loop: CASSVESVNTIYF. The CDR3 bases are TGTGCCAGCAGCGTAGAATCCGTAAACACCATATATTTT.

This clone was seen a few times. The same CDR3 arises from other DNA sequences in this sample as well. The chain recombines TRBV6-5 with TRBJ1-6; D possibly corresponds to TRBD1 (6 bases). In germline, CDR1 is MNHEY, CDR2 SVGAGI. The ends were cut back, 2 bases at V and 7 bases at J, with 6 bases in the middle. CDR3 length: 13 amino acids. The CDR3 is CASSYRGNSPLHF. Here the CDR3 DNA reads TGTGCCAGCAGTTACAGGGGGAATTCACCCCTCCACTTT.

This sequence joins TRBV5-1 and TRBJ1-1, with 7 bases aligning to TRBD1. Germline V CDR1 and CDR2: SGHRS, YFSETQ. The CDR3 spans 16 residues. With V trimmed by 4 bases and J by 0 bases, 9 bases remained unmatched. Written as DNA, the CDR3 is TGCGCCAGCAGCCCCATGACAGGGATCATGAACACTGAAGCTTTCTTT. Protein product: CASSPMTGIMNTEAFF.

The gene calls are TRBV7-9 and TRBJ2-1, with a weak D call TRBD2 (6 bases). The ends were cut back, 5 bases at V and 7 bases at J, with 15 bases in the middle. Looked up from germline, CDR1 is SEHNR and CDR2 is FQNEAQ (reference sequence). The CDR3 spans 14 residues. DNA of the CDR3: TGTGCCAGCAGCCTTAATAGCGCGGGGAATGAGCAGTTCTTC. This sequence encodes CASSLNSAGNEQFF.

The chain is built from TRBV5-4 and TRBJ1-5, with D unresolved. Germline values: CDR1 SGHNT, CDR2 YYREEE (reference sequence). Trimming shortened V by 4 bases and J by 4 bases, and 9 bases separated the two germline ends. This CDR3 is 13 amino acids long. The CDR3 nucleotides are TGTGCCAGCAGCCCGGGTCTGAATCAGCCCCAGCATTTT. It codes for CASSPGLNQPQHF.

This chain links TRBV6-6 with TRBJ2-2, with D perhaps matching TRBD2 (5 bases). The V and J ends lost 0 bases and 8 bases respectively, with 10 bases between them. The CDR3 runs to 14 residues. CDR1 is MNHNY and CDR2 is SVGAGI in the germline V gene (reference sequence). CDR3 amino acids: CASSYSGVSGELFF. In nucleotides, the CDR3 is TGTGCCAGCAGTTACTCCGGGGTCTCTGGGGAGCTGTTTTTT.

The V gene is TRBV5-6, the J gene TRBJ1-5; TRBD1 is a possible D gene (5 bases). This CDR3 is built from 16 residues. The germline V gene encodes CDR1 SGHDT and CDR2 YYEEEE. V dropped 0 bases and J dropped 2 bases, with 12 bases sitting between them. DNA for the CDR3: TGTGCCAGCAGCTTGGGATGGGGCAGGGGCAATCAGCCCCAGCATTTT. Residues: CASSLGWGRGNQPQHF.

The rearrangement joins TRBV6-5 to TRBJ1-1; 7 nucleotides line up with TRBD1. Germline V gene data show CDR1 as MNHEY and CDR2 as SVGAGI. Trimming removed 6 bases from V and 10 bases from J; junction bases left unmatched: 11. This CDR3 is built from 13 residues. The DNA for the CDR3 is TGTGCCAGCAGCTCCCCCGGACAGGTCGGAGCTTTCTTT. Its translation: CASSSPGQVGAFF.

This sequence joins TRBV21-1 and TRBJ1-1; the table assigns TRBD1, which was not confirmed against the DNA. TRBV21-1 constitutes a pseudogene. The CDR3 spans 15 residues. The CDR3 sequence is CASSNIFRGNTEAFF. The CDR3, as DNA: TGTGCCAGCAGCAACATTTTCAGGGGGAACACTGAAGCTTTCTTT.

As for this clone: Other DNA sequences of this sample code for an identical CDR3. This chain uses TRBV10-3 with TRBJ2-5, with D perhaps TRBD2 (6 bases). Germline loops: CDR1 ENHRY, CDR2 SYGVKD. V gave up 0 bases and J gave up 1 base, with 6 bases separating them. CDR3 size: 14 residues. The CDR3 reads CAISESRGQETQYF. The CDR3 DNA follows: TGTGCCATCAGTGAGTCGCGGGGCCAAGAGACCCAGTACTTC.

V gene TRBV9 combines with J gene TRBJ1-2; the match to TRBD1 covers 10 bases. V dropped 6 bases and J dropped 8; count of bases not matched to a gene: 10. The length of the CDR3 is 14 residues. Germline V gives CDR1 SGDLS, CDR2 YYNGEE. Here the CDR3 reads CASTRDRGSEGYTF. CDR3 bases: TGTGCCAGCACCCGGGACAGGGGAAGTGAAGGCTACACCTTC. The variable domain in full, with the rest retrieved from reference TRBV9 and TRBJ1-2, is DSGVTQTPKHLITATGQRVTLRCSPRSGDLSVYWYQQSLDQGLQFLIQYYNGEERAKGNILERFSAQQFPDLHSELNLSSLELGDSALYFCASTRDRGSEGYTFGSGTRLTVV.

The chain is built from TRBV7-8 and TRBJ2-1; no definite D call. CDR1 and CDR2 (germline): SGHVS, FQNEAQ. V was shortened by 5 bases and J by 4 bases, with 3 bases between the two germline ends. The CDR3 extends over 11 amino acids. The CDR3 loop is CASSPYNEQFF. CDR3 bases: TGTGCCAGCAGCCCATACAATGAGCAGTTCTTC.